This T cell receptor (beta chain) was identified in a study of cytomegalovirus exposure and HLA in healthy donors. The germline gives CDR1 MNHNS, CDR2 SASEGT. This CDR3 is built from 13 residues. V was shortened by 1 base and J by 1 base, with 4 bases between the two germline ends. Remarks on this clone: Its target is unknown.

Repertoires were generated with immunoSEQ multiplex PCR, while TCRdb's copy carries only in-frame clones and drops some. The top ten clones hold about 32% of a sample with some 130,000 clones, 70% to 85% of them seen once. Study results and caveats: First-cohort TCR clusters were later found to tend to co-occur in the 90 to 150 validation repertoires.

The TCR sequence derives from a man under 40 in good health and CMV-seropositive. The chain couples TRBV6-1 to TRBJ1-1; D uncertain. Sequencing input: PBMCs. CDR3 in DNA: TGTGCCAGCAGTGAAGTCTCGAACACTGAAGCTTTCTTT. This encodes CASSEVSNTEAFF.